This T cell receptor (beta chain) is drawn from a study of blood T cell repertoires in COVID-19 (dated by TCRdb to about 2020). General notes on the study: Samples covering the acute and convalescent phases of COVID-19 were provided by collaborators in the United States, Italy and Spain. The prospective study material was composed of cDNA or gDNA derived from T cells, B-cell-depleted T cells, or PBMCs. A freely available public database, intended as a resource for researchers studying the immune response to SARS-CoV-2, is where the repertoires were released. Nearly every sample came with metadata listing a de-identified subject ID, COVID-19 status, age in years and sex. Samples were obtained from the ongoing ImmuneRACE study (first 160 participants) and from some 1,300 subjects provided by 6 global collaborators. Subjects who had been exposed to COVID-19, were actively infected with it, or had recovered from it provided the deeply sampled blood TCRbeta repertoires that made up the dataset. Where HLA class I and class II types were available, the types were taken from metadata supplied by the sample provider, not from assay-based typing.

V sheds 7 bases and J sheds 1 base, leaving 14 bases between their ends. According to the germline V gene, CDR1 reads MNHEY and CDR2 reads SVGAGI. The CDR3 holds 14 amino acids from the cysteine to the phenylalanine. The retained sequence is limited to the CDR3, 42 bases, with the frame set at the first base. TCRbeta CDR3 regions were amplified from genomic DNA by means of the immunoSEQ Assay, a bias-controlled multiplex PCR. The authors' analysis ran thus. The number of nucleated cells in each sample was estimated by amplification of reference gene primers within the assay. To quantify the absolute abundance of each unique TCRbeta CDR3 rearrangement, sequence reads were collapsed and filtered. For each sample, productive Simpson clonality was calculated by taking the square root of Simpson's diversity index across productive rearrangements. Not all clones reach the TCRdb copy of this immuneACCESS table, which keeps in-frame sequences only. Checked studies attribute under half of the gap to unresolved V genes and leave the rest unexplained. V, J and clone size derive from that table, while D and trimming were established from the DNA sequence. The sample table records 25,000 to 30,000 clones; around 89% of these occur just once. 9% to 10% of the sample belongs to the ten largest clones.

Each collaborating institution followed its own protocols to collect whole blood in K2EDTA tubes. For TCRbeta analysis, collaborators shipped samples as frozen whole blood, isolated PBMCs, or DNA extracted from either of those sample types. Findings and caveats that apply to the study as a whole: How much clinical and demographic metadata was included differed by source and by participant, and the metadata was provided uncurated.

As concerns this clone: Its antigen is not yet known. No much larger clonotype is one base removed from it; base qualities were not supplied.

The TCR comes from a human donor in a cohort sampled during active COVID-19. Sequenced: peripheral blood. The chain is made from TRBV6-5 and TRBJ2-7; D gene: possibly TRBD2, on 6 matching bases. The sequence in DNA is TGTGCCAGCAATCAACTCGGGGGATCCTACGAGCAGTACTTC. Its coded protein is CASNQLGGSYEQYF.